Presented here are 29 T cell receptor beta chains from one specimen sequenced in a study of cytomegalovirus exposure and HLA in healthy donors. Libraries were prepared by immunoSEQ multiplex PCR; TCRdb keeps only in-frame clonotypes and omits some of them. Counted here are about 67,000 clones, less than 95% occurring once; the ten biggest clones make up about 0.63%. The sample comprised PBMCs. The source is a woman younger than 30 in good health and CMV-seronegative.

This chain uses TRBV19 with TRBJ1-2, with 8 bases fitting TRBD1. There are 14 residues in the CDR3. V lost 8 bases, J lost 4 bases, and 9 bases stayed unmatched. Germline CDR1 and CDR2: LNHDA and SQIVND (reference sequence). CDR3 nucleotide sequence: TGTGCCAGTGTCAAACCGGGACAGGTCTATGGCTACACCTTC. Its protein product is CASVKPGQVYGYTF.

The CDR3: CASSEALRRDPFF. DNA of the CDR3: TGTGCCAGCAGTGAAGCGCTTAGGAGAGACCCGTTCTTC. The gene calls are TRBV6-1 and TRBJ2-1; D is uncertain. Trimming removed 0 bases at V and 15 bases at J, with 15 bases between. The CDR3 sequence is 13 residues long. Germline CDR1 reads MNHNS; CDR2 reads SASEGT.

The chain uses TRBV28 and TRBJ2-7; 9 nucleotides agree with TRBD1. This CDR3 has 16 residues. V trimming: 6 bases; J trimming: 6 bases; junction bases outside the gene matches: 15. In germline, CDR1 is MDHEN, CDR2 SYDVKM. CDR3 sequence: CASRPTPGTGSGEQYF. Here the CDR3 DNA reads TGTGCCAGCAGGCCTACCCCCGGGACAGGGTCGGGCGAGCAGTACTTC.

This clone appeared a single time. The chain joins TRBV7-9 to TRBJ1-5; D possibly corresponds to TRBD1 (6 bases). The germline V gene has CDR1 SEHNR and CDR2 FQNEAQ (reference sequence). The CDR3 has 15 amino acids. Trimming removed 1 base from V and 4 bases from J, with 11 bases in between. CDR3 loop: CASSLVSGVNQPQHF. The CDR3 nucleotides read TGTGCCAGCAGCTTAGTTTCAGGGGTTAATCAGCCCCAGCATTTT.

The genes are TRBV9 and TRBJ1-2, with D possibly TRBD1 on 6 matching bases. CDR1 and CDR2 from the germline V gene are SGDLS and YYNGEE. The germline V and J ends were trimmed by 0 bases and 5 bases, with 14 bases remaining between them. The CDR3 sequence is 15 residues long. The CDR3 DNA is TGTGCCAGCAGCGTAGAAGCGGGGGCTAGGTATGGCTACACCTTC. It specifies CASSVEAGARYGYTF.

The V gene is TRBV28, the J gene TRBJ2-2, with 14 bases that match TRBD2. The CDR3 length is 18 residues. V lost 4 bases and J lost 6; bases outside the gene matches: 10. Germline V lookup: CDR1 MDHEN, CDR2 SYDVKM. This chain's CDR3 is CASSYPTGLAGGAGELFF. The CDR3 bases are TGTGCCAGCAGTTACCCTACCGGACTAGCGGGGGGAGCCGGGGAGCTGTTTTTT.

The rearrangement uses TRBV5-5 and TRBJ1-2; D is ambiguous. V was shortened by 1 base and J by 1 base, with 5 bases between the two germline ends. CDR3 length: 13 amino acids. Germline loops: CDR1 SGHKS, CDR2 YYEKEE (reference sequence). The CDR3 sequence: CASSLSLNYGYTF. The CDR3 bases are TGTGCCAGCAGCTTGTCACTTAACTATGGCTACACCTTC. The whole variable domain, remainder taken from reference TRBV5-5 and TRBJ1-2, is DAGVTQSPTHLIKTRGQQVTLRCSPISGHKSVSWYQQVLGQGPQFIFQYYEKEERGRGNFPDRFSARQFPNYSSELNVNALLLGDSALYLCASSLSLNYGYTFGSGTRLTVV.

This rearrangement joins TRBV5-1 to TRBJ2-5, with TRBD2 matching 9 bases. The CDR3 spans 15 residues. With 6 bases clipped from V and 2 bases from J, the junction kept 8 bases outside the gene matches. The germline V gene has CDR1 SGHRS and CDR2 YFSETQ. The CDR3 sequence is CASTFLGLAQETQYF. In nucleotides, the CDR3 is TGCGCCAGCACCTTCTTGGGACTAGCACAAGAGACCCAGTACTTC. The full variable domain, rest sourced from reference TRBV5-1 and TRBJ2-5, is KAGVTQTPRYLIKTRGQQVTLSCSPISGHRSVSWYQQTPGQGLQFLFEYFSETQRNKGNFPGRFSGRQFSNSRSEMNVSTLELGDSALYLCASTFLGLAQETQYFGPGTRLLVL.

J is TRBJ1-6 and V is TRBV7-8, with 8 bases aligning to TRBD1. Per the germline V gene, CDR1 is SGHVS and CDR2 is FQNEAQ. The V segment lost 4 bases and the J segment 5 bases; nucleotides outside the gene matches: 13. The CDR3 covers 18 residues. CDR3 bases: TGTGCCAGCAGCTCTCCGGGACAGGTTCCTCCGAATAATTCACCCCTCCACTTT. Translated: CASSSPGQVPPNNSPLHF.

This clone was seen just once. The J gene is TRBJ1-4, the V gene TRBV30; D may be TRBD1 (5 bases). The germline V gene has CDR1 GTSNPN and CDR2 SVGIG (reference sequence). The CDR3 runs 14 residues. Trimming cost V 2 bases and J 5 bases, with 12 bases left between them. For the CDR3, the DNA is TGTGCCTGGAGTCGTTTAGGGGCGAATGAAAAACTGTTTTTT. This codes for CAWSRLGANEKLFF.

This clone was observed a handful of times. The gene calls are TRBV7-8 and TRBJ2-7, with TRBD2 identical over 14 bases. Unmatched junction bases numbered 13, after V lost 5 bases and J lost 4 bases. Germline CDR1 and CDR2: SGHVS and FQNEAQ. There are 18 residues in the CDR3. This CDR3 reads CASSRKFRTSGGSYEQYF. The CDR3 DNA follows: TGTGCCAGCAGCCGGAAGTTCAGGACTAGCGGGGGGTCTTACGAGCAGTACTTC.

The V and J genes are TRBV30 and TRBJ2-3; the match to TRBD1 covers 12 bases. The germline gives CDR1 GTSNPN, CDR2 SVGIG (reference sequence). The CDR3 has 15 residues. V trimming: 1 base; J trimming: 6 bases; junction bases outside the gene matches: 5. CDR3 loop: CAWSAGTGGRDTQYF. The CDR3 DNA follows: TGTGCCTGGAGTGCAGGGACAGGGGGCAGGGATACGCAGTATTTT.

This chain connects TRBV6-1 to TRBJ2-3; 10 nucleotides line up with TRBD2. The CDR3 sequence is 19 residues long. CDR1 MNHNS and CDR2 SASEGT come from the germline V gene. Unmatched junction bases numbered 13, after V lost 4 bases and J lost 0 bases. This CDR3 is CASSVPSGGFISSTDTQYF. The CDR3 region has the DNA TGTGCCAGCAGTGTCCCTAGCGGGGGATTCATTTCGAGCACAGATACGCAGTATTTT.

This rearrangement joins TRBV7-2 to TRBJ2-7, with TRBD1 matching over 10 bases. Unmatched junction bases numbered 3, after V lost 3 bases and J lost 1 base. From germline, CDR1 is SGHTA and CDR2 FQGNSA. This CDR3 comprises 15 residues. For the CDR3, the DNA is TGTGCCAGCAGCTTGACAGGGGGCTATTCCTACGAGCAGTACTTC. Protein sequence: CASSLTGGYSYEQYF.

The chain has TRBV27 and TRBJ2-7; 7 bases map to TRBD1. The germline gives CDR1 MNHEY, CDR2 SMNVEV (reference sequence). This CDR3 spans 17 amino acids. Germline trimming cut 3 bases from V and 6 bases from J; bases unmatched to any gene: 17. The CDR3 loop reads CASSFRTATGTAPEQYF. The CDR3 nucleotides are TGTGCCAGCAGTTTTAGGACCGCGACAGGGACCGCTCCCGAGCAGTACTTC.

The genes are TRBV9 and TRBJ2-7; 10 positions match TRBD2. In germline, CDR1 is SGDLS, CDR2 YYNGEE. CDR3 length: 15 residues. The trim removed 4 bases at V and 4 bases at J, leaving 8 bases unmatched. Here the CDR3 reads CASSPSGGPSYEQYF. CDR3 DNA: TGTGCCAGCAGCCCTAGCGGGGGTCCATCATACGAGCAGTACTTC.

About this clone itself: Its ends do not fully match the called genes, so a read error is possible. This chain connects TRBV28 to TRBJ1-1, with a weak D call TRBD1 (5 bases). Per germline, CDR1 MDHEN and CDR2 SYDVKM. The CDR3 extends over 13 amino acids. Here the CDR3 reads CASNLQVGTEAFF. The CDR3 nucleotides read TGTGCCAGCAATTTACAGGTTGGGACTGAAGCTTTCTTT.

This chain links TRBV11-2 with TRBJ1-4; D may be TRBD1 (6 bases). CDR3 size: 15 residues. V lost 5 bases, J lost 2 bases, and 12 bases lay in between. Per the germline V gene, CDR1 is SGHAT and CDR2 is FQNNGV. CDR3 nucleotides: TGTGCCAGCAGCCTAAACAGGGCCACTAATGAAAAACTGTTTTTT. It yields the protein CASSLNRATNEKLFF.

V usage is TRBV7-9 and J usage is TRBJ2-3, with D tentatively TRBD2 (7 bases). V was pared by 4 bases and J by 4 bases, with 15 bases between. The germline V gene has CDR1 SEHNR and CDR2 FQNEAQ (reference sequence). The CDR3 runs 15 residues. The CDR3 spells CASSSRGGFSDTQYF. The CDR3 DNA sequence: TGTGCCAGCAGCTCAAGGGGGGGCTTCTCAGATACGCAGTATTTT.

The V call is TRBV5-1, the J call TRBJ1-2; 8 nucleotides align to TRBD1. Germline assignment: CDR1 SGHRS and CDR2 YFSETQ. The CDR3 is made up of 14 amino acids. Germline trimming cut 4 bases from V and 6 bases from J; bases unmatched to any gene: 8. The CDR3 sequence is CASSPLDRVDGYTF. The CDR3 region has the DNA TGCGCCAGCAGCCCCCTGGACAGGGTTGATGGCTACACCTTC. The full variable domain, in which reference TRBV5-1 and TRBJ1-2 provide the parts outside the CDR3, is KAGVTQTPRYLIKTRGQQVTLSCSPISGHRSVSWYQQTPGQGLQFLFEYFSETQRNKGNFPGRFSGRQFSNSRSEMNVSTLELGDSALYLCASSPLDRVDGYTFGSGTRLTVV.

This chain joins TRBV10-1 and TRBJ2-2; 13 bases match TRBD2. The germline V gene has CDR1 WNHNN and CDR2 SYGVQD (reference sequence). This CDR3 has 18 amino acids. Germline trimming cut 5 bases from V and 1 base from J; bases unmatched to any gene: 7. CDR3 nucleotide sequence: TGCGCCAGCAGTCCCGGACTAGCGGGGGCCTGGAACACCGGGGAGCTGTTTTTT. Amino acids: CASSPGLAGAWNTGELFF.

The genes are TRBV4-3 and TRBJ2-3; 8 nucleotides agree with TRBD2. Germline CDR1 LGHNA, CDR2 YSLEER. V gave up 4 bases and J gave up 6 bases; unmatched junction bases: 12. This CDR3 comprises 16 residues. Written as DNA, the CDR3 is TGCGCCAGCAGCCGGAAACTAGCGGCAAGTTGGGATACGCAGTATTTT. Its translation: CASSRKLAASWDTQYF.

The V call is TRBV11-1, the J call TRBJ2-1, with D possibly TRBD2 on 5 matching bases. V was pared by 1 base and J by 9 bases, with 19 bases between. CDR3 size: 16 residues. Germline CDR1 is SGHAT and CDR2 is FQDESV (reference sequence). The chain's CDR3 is CASSLGSGSTPSEQFF. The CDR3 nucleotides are TGTGCCAGCAGCTTAGGATCGGGGTCCACACCCAGTGAGCAGTTCTTC.

Here the CDR3 DNA reads TGCGCCAGCAGCCGACGGGGACAGGGGGCCTACGAGCAGTACTTC. Translated, it gives CASSRRGQGAYEQYF. J is TRBJ2-7 and V is TRBV4-1; 11 positions match TRBD1. The length of the CDR3 is 15 residues. Germline V lookup: CDR1 MGHRA, CDR2 YSYEKL. V trimming: 4 bases; J trimming: 2 bases; junction bases outside the gene matches: 4.

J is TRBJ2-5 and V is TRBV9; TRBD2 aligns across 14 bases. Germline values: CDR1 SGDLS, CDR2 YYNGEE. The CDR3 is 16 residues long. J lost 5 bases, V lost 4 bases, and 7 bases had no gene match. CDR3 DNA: TGTGCCAGCAGCAAGGGACTAGCGGGGGTAGGGGAGACCCAGTACTTC. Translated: CASSKGLAGVGETQYF.

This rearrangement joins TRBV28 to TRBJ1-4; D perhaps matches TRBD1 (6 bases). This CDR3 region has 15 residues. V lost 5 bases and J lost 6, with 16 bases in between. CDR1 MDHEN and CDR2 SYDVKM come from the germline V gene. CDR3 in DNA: TGTGCCAGCAGTACCAGCGGGGGGGCGCATGAAAAACTGTTTTTT. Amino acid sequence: CASSTSGGAHEKLFF.

The CDR3 loop reads CASRIQGTGNTIYF. CDR3 bases: TGTGCCAGCAGAATACAGGGGACGGGAAACACCATATATTTT. The chain is built from TRBV7-2 and TRBJ1-3; 7 bases match TRBD1. Germline V lookup: CDR1 SGHTA, CDR2 FQGNSA. This CDR3 has 14 amino acids. Trimming removed 6 bases from V and 4 bases from J; junction bases left unmatched: 6. The full variable domain, its missing parts supplied by reference TRBV7-2 and TRBJ1-3, is GAGVSQSPSNKVTEKGKDVELRCDPISGHTALYWYRQSLGQGLEFLIYFQGNSAPDKSGLPSDRFSAERTGGSVSTLTIQRTQQEDSAVYLCASRIQGTGNTIYFGEGSWLTVV.

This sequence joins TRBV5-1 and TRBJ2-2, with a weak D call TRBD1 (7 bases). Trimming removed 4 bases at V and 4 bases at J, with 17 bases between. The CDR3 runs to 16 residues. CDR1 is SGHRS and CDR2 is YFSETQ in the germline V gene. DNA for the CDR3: TGCGCCAGCAGCCCCCCCGGGACAGCGGGCACCGGGGAGCTGTTTTTT. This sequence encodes CASSPPGTAGTGELFF.

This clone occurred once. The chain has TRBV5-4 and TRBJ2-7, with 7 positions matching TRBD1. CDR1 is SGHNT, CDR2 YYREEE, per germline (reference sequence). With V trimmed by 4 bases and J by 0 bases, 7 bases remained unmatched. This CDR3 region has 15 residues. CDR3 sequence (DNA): TGTGCCAGCAGCGCCCAGGGGGTGAGCTCCTACGAGCAGTACTTC. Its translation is CASSAQGVSSYEQYF. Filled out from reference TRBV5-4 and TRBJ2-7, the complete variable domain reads ETGVTQSPTHLIKTRGQQVTLRCSSQSGHNTVSWYQQALGQGPQFIFQYYREEENGRGNFPPRFSGLQFPNYSSELNVNALELDDSALYLCASSAQGVSSYEQYFGPGTRLTVT.